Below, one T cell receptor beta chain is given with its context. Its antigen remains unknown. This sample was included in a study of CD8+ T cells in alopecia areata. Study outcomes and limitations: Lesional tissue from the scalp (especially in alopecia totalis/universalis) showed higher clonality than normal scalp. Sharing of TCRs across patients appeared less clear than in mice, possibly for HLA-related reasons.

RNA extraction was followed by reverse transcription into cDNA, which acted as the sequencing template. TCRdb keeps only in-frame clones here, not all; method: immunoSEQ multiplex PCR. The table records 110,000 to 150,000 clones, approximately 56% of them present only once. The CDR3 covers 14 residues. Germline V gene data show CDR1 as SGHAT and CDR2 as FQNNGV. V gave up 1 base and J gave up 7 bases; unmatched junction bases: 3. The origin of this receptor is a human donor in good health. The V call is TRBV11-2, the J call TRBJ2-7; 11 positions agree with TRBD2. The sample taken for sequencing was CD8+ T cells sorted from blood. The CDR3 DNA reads TGTGCCAGCAGCTTAGGACTAGCGGGGTGGGAGCAGTACTTC. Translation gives CASSLGLAGWEQYF.